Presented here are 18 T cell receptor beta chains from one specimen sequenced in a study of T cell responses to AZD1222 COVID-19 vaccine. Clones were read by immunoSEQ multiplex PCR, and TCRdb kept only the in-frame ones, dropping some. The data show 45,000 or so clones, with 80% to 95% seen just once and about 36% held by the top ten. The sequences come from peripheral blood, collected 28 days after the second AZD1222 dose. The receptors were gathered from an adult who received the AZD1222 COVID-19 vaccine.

The CDR3 is CASSALAGVRETQYF. The CDR3 DNA sequence: TGTGCCAGCAGCGCCCTAGCGGGGGTGAGGGAGACCCAGTACTTC. The rearrangement uses TRBV7-2 and TRBJ2-5; the match to TRBD2 covers 10 bases. Germline assignment: CDR1 SGHTA and CDR2 FQGNSA. CDR3 size: 15 residues. V was clipped by 5 bases and J by 5 bases; unmatched bases: 8.

CDR3 protein: CAWGTGFSSEAFF. The DNA for the CDR3 is TGTGCCTGGGGGACAGGGTTCTCCTCTGAAGCTTTCTTT. The gene calls are TRBV30 and TRBJ1-1; 9 bases agree with TRBD1. Germline V lookup: CDR1 GTSNPN, CDR2 SVGIG (reference sequence). V was clipped by 5 bases and J by 6 bases; unmatched bases: 7. CDR3 size: 13 residues.

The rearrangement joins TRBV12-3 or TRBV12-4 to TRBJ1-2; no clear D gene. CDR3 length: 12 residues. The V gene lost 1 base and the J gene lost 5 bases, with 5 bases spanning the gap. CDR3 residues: CASSLEGYGYTF. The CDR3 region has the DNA TGTGCCAGCAGTTTAGAGGGTTATGGCTACACCTTC.

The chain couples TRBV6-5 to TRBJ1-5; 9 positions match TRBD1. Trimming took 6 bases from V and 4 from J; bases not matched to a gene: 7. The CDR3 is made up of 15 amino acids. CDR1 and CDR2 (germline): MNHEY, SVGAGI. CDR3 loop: CASRGGQGLNQPQHF. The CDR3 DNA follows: TGTGCCAGCAGGGGGGGACAGGGTCTGAATCAGCCCCAGCATTTT.

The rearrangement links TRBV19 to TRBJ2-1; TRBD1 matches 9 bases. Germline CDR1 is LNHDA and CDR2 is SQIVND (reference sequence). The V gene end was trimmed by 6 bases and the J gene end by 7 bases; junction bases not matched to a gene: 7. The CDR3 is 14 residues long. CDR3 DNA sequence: TGTGCCAGTAGCATGGGACAGGGAGGGAATGAGCAGTTCTTC. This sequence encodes CASSMGQGGNEQFF.

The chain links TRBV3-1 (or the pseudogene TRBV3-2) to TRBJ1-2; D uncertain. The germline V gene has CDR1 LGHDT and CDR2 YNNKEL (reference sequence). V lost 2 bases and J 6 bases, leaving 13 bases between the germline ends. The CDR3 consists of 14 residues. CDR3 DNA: TGTGCCAGCAGCCAAACTATCCGGGATAATGGCTACACCTTC. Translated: CASSQTIRDNGYTF.

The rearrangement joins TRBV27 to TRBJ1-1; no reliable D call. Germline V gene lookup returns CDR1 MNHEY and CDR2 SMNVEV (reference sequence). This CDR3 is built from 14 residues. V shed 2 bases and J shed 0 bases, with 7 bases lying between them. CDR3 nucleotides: TGTGCCAGCAGTTTACCGGGGATGAACACTGAAGCTTTCTTT. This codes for CASSLPGMNTEAFF.

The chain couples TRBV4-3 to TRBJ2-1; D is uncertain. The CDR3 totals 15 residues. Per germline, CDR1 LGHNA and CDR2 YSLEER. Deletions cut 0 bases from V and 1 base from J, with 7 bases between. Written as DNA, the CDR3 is TGCGCCAGCAGCCAAGACCTTTCATCCTACAATGAGCAGTTCTTC. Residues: CASSQDLSSYNEQFF.

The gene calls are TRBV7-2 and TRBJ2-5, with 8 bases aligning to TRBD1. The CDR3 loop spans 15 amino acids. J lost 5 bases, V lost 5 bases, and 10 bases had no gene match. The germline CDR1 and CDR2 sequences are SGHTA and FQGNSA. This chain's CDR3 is CASSPGTGFSETQYF. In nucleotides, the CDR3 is TGTGCCAGCAGCCCCGGGACAGGATTTTCGGAGACCCAGTACTTC.

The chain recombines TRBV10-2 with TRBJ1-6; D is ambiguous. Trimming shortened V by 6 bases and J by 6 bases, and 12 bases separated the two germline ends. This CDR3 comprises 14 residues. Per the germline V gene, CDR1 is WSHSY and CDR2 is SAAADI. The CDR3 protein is CASRDVRSNSPLHF. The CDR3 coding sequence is TGCGCCAGCAGGGATGTAAGGAGTAATTCACCCCTCCACTTT.

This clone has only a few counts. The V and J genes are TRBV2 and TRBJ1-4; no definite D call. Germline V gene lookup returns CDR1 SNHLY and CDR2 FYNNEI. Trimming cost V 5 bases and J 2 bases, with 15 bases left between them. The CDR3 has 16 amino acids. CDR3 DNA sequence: TGTGCCAGCAGTCCCCGACGGCAGCTGACTAATGAAAAACTGTTTTTT. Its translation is CASSPRRQLTNEKLFF. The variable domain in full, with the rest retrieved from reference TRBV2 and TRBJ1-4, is EPEVTQTPSHQVTQMGQEVILRCVPISNHLYFYWYRQILGQKVEFLVSFYNNEISEKSEIFDDQFSVERPDGSNFTLKIRSTKLEDSAMYFCASSPRRQLTNEKLFFGSGTQLSVL.

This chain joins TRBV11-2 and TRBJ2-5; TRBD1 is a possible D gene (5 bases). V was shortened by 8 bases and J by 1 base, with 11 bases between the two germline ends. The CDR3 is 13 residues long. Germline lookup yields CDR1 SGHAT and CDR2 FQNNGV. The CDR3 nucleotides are TGTGCCAGCGCAAGGGGCCGCCAAGAGACCCAGTACTTC. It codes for CASARGRQETQYF.

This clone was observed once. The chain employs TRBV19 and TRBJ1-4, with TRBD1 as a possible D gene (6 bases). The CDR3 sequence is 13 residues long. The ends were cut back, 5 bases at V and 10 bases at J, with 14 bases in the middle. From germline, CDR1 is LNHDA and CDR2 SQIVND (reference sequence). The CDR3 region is CASSSIRGGKLFF. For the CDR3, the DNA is TGTGCCAGTAGTTCTATAAGGGGGGGAAAACTGTTTTTT. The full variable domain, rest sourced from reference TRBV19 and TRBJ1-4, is DGGITQSPKYLFRKEGQNVTLSCEQNLNHDAMYWYRQDPGQGLRLIYYSQIVNDFQKGDIAEGYSVSREKKESFPLTVTSAQKNPTAFYLCASSSIRGGKLFFGSGTQLSVL.

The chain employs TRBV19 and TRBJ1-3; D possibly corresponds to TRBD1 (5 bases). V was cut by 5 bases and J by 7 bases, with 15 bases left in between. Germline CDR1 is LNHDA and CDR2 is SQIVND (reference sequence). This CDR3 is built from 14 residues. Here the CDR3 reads CASSPGLLDNTIYF. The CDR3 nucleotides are TGTGCCAGTAGTCCAGGGCTCTTGGACAACACCATATATTTT. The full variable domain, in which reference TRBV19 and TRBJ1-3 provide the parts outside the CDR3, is DGGITQSPKYLFRKEGQNVTLSCEQNLNHDAMYWYRQDPGQGLRLIYYSQIVNDFQKGDIAEGYSVSREKKESFPLTVTSAQKNPTAFYLCASSPGLLDNTIYFGEGSWLTVV.

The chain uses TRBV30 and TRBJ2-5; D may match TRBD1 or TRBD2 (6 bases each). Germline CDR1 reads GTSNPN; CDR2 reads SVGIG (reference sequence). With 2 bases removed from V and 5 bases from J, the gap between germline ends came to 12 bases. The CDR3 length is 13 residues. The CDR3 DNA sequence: TGTGCCTGGAGTCTTAGGGGGGATGAGACCCAGTACTTC. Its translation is CAWSLRGDETQYF. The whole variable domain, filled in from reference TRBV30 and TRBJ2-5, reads SQTIHQWPATLVQPVGSPLSLECTVEGTSNPNLYWYRQAAGRGLQLLFYSVGIGQISSEVPQNLSASRPQDRQFILSSKKLLLSDSGFYLCAWSLRGDETQYFGPGTRLLVL.

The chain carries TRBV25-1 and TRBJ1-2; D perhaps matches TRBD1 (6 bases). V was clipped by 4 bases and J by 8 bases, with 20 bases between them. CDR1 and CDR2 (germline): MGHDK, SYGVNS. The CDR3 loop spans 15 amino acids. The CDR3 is CASSAGHGLVTGYTF. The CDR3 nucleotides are TGTGCCAGCAGTGCGGGACACGGGCTCGTGACGGGCTACACCTTC.

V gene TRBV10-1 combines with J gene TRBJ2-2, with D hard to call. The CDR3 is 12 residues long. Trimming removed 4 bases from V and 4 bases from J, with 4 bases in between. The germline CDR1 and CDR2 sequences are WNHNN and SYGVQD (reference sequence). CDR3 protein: CASSASTGELFF. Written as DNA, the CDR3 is TGCGCCAGCAGTGCTAGCACCGGGGAGCTGTTTTTT.

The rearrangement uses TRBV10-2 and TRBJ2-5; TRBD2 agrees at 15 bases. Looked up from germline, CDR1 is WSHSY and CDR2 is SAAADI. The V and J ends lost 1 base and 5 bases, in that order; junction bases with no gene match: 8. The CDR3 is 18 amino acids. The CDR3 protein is CASSEFRTSGGALETQYF. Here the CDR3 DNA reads TGCGCCAGCAGTGAGTTTAGGACTAGCGGGGGGGCCTTGGAGACCCAGTACTTC.